A single T cell receptor (beta chain) is shown here with its context. Authors' analysis steps: Estimates of nucleated cell counts were drawn from the amplification of reference gene primers. Assay: immunoSEQ multiplex PCR; the TCRdb copy retains only in-frame clones and omits some. Clone size and the V and J calls come from that table; the DNA yielded D and trimming. Altogether 35,000 or so clones are present, 90% being singletons, with the ten largest covering 30% to 45%. The sample comes from a study of blood T cell repertoires in COVID-19. Looking at the study overall: Researchers got acute and convalescent COVID-19 samples from the United States, Italy and Spain. The analysed material was cDNA or gDNA that came from T cells, B-cell-depleted T cells, or PBMCs.

The clonotype was recovered from a man aged 55 to 70 with active or convalescent COVID-19. The sequenced sample was peripheral blood.

CDR3 amino acids: CASRFTQGAYGYTF. DNA for the CDR3: TGTGCCAGCCGTTTTACCCAGGGGGCCTATGGCTACACCTTC. This sequence joins TRBV2 and TRBJ1-2; 8 nucleotides agree with TRBD1. J gave up 4 bases and V 8 bases, and 9 bases lay outside the gene matches. Germline-derived CDR1 and CDR2 are SNHLY and FYNNEI. This CDR3 region has 14 residues.